This TCR beta chain was obtained from a study of PD-L1 blockade in urothelial cancer. Study in general: Atezolizumab, begun by patients around 2014, was given at 1,200 mg intravenously every 3 weeks. Between 0 and 3 prior chemotherapy regimens had been given to patients. Specimens of blood held a median count of approximately 150,000 T cells.

This clone was detected only a few times. The table came from immunoSEQ multiplex PCR; TCRdb's copy has only in-frame clones and leaves some out. This sample has 120,000 or so clones, with about 82% found just once. CDR3 length: 14 amino acids. V was shortened by 0 bases and J by 3 bases, with 9 bases between the two germline ends. CDR1 MGHRA and CDR2 YSYEKL come from the germline V gene. Described time point: peripheral blood 6 weeks after treatment start. Patients suffered from locally advanced or metastatic urothelial carcinoma. The rearrangement uses TRBV4-1 and TRBJ2-7, with a weak D call TRBD2 (6 bases). This receptor was taken from a man aged 50 to 60 with urothelial cancer. The sample here was PBMCs, taken around atezolizumab (anti-PD-L1) treatment. The CDR3 region is CASSQDRGSYEQYF. The CDR3 coding sequence is TGCGCCAGCAGCCAAGATCGGGGGAGCTACGAGCAGTACTTC.